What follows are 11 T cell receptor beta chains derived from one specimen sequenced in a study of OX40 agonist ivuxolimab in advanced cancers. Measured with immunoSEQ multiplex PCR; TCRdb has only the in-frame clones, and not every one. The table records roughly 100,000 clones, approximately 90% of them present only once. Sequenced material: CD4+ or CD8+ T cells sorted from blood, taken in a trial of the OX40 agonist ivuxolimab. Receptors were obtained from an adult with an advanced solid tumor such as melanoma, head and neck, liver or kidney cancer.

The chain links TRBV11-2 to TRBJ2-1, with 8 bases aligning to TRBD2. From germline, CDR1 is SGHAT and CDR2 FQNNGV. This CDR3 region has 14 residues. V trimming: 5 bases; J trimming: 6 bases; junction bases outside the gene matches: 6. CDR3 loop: CASSRGGTLNEQFF. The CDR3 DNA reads TGTGCCAGCAGCCGCGGGGGGACTCTCAATGAGCAGTTCTTC.

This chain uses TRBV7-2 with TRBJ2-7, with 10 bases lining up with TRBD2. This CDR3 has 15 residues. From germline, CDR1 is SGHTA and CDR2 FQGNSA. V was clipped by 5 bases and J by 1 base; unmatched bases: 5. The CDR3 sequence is CASSPGTSVSYEQYF. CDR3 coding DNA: TGTGCCAGCAGCCCCGGGACTAGCGTTTCCTACGAGCAGTACTTC.

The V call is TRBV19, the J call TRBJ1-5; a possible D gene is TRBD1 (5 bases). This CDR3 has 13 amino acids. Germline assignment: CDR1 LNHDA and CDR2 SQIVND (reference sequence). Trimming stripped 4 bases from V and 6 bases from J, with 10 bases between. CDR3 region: CASSNGGVQPQHF. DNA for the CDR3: TGTGCCAGTAGTAATGGGGGGGTTCAGCCCCAGCATTTT.

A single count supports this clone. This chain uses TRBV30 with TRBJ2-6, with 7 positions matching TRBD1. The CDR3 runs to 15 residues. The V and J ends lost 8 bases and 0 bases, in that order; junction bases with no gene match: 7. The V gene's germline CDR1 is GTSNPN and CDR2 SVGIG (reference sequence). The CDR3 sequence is CAGDSSSSGANVLTF. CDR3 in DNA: TGTGCCGGGGACAGTTCCAGCTCTGGGGCCAACGTCCTGACTTTC.

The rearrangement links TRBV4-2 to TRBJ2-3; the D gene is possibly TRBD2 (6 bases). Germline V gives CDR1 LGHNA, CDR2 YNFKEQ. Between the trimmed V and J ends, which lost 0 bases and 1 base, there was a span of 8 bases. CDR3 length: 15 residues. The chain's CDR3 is CASSQDWGGTDTQYF. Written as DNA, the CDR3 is TGTGCCAGCAGCCAAGATTGGGGGGGCACAGATACGCAGTATTTT.

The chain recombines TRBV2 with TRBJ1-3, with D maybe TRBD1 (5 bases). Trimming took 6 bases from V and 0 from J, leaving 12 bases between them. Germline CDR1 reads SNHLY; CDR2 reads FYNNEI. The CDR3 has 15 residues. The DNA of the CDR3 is TGTGCCAGCAGGCCTGGGACCCCCTCTGGAAACACCATATATTTT. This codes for CASRPGTPSGNTIYF.

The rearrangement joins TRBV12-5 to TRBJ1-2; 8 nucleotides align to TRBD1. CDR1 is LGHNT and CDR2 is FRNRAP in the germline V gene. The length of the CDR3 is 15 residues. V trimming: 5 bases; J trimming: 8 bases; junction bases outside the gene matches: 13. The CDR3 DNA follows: TGTGCTAGTGGTCCCACAGGGGGAGATGGAGTGGGCTACACCTTC. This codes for CASGPTGGDGVGYTF.

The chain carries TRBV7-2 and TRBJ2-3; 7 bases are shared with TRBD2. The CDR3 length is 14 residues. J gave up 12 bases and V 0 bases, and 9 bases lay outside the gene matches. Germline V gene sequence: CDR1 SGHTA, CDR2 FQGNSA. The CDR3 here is CASSLAGLAEAQYF. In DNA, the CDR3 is TGTGCCAGCAGCTTAGCGGGGCTAGCGGAGGCCCAGTATTTT.

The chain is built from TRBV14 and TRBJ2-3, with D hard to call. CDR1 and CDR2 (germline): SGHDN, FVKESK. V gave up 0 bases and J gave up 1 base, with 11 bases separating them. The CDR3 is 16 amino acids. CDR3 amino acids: CASSQDKGMGTDTQYF. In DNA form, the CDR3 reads TGTGCCAGCAGCCAAGACAAAGGGATGGGCACAGATACGCAGTATTTT.

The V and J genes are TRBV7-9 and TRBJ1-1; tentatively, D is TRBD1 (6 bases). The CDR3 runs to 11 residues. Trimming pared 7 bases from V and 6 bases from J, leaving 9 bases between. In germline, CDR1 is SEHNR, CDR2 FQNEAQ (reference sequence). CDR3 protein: CASKQGPEAFF. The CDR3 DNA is TGTGCCAGCAAGCAGGGGCCTGAAGCTTTCTTT.

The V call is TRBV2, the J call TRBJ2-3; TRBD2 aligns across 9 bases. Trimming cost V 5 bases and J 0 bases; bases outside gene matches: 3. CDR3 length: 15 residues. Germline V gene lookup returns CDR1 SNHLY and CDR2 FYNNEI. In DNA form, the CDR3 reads TGTGCCAGCAGTCGACTAGCGGCTAGCACAGATACGCAGTATTTT. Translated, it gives CASSRLAASTDTQYF.